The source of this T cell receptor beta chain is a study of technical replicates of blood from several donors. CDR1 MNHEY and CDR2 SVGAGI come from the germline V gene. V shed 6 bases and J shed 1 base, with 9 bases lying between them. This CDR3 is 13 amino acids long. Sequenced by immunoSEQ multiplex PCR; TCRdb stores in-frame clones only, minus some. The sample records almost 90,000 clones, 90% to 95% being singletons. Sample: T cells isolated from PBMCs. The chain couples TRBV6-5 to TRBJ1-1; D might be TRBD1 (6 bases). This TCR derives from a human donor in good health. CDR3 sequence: CASRETGNTEAFF. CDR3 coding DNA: TGTGCCAGCAGGGAGACAGGGAACACTGAAGCTTTCTTT.